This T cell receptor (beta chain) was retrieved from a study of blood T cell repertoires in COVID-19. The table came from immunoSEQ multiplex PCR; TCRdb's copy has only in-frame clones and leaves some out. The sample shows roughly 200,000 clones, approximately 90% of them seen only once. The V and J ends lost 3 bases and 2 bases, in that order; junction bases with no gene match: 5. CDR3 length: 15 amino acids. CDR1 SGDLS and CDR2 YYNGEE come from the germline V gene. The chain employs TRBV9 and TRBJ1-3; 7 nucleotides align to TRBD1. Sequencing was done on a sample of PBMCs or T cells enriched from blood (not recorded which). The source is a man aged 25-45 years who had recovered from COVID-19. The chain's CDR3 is CASSAGQNTGNTIYF. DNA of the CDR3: TGTGCCAGCAGCGCGGGACAGAACACTGGAAACACCATATATTTT.